The sequence of this TCR beta chain was determined in a study of shared clonotypes between healthy human individuals. This CDR3 has 11 residues. Deletions cut 1 base from V and 8 bases from J, with 8 bases between. CDR1 and CDR2 from the germline V gene are DFQATT and SNEGSKA (reference sequence). The assay was immunoSEQ multiplex PCR, and TCRdb's table has in-frame clones only and misses some. Here the sample spans some 2.3 million clones, approximately 95% being singletons. This clone was picked up a small number of times. The antigen remains undetermined. Other DNA sequences within the sample encode an identical CDR3. Overall study findings and caveats: Compared with clonotypes that all four donors shared, non-shared clonotypes had lower generation probabilities.

This clonotype was obtained from a man younger than 35 in good health. Some clones in this sample may be carry-over from other donors' samples. The chain is built from TRBV20-1 and TRBJ1-1; D gene uncertain. Sequenced sample: naive CD4+ T cells from PBMCs. Subset in this sample: CD45RA+ positively selected. The CDR3 DNA is TGCAGTGCTAGAGTTGTCGGGGAAGCTTTCTTT. It codes for CSARVVGEAFF.